This entry lists 14 T cell receptor beta chains sequenced from one sample in a study of blood T cell repertoires in COVID-19. Profiled with immunoSEQ multiplex PCR; TCRdb holds only in-frame clones, not every one. In the table there are 150,000 to 200,000 clones, roughly 90% of which are singletons. Sequencing was done on a sample of PBMCs or T cells enriched from blood (not recorded which). These receptors originate from a woman aged 45-60 years who had recovered from COVID-19.

This chain links TRBV7-2 with TRBJ2-1, with 9 positions matching TRBD1. Germline CDR1 reads SGHTA; CDR2 reads FQGNSA. The CDR3 sequence is 15 residues long. With V trimmed by 5 bases and J by 9 bases, 11 bases remained unmatched. In DNA form, the CDR3 reads TGTGCCAGCAGCCCCTTCGGGACAGGGAGGGGTGAGCAGTTCTTC. It yields the protein CASSPFGTGRGEQFF.

The CDR3 loop is CASRTAGTSDYGYTF. CDR3 DNA sequence: TGTGCCAGCAGAACCGCCGGGACATCGGACTATGGCTACACCTTC. The chain employs TRBV27 and TRBJ1-2; perhaps TRBD1 as D (6 bases). The V and J ends lost 6 bases and 3 bases respectively, with 17 bases between them. CDR1 is MNHEY and CDR2 is SMNVEV in the germline V gene (reference sequence). CDR3 length equals 15 residues.

This chain uses TRBV7-2 with TRBJ1-2; TRBD1 matches at 10 bases. The germline V gene has CDR1 SGHTA and CDR2 FQGNSA. J lost 8 bases, V lost 3 bases, and 12 bases had no gene match. This CDR3 is 16 amino acids long. CDR3 amino acids: CASSFNLLGQGGGYTF. The CDR3 nucleotides are TGTGCCAGCAGCTTTAACCTCCTCGGACAGGGGGGAGGCTACACCTTC.

The CDR3 coding sequence is TGTGCCAGCGCGCCTGACAGGGTAGTTACAGATACGCAGTATTTT. This translates into CASAPDRVVTDTQYF. This sequence joins TRBV6-5 and TRBJ2-3; 7 bases line up with TRBD1. V was clipped by 8 bases and J by 3 bases; unmatched bases: 11. Germline lookup yields CDR1 MNHEY and CDR2 SVGAGI. There are 15 residues in the CDR3.

J is TRBJ1-1 and V is TRBV2; D gene ambiguous. The germline CDR1 and CDR2 sequences are SNHLY and FYNNEI. The CDR3 loop spans 13 amino acids. V lost 8 bases and J lost 4, with 14 bases in between. The CDR3 loop is CASEEGRITEAFF. The CDR3 DNA is TGTGCCAGCGAAGAGGGCCGAATCACTGAAGCTTTCTTT.

The chain employs TRBV14 and TRBJ2-5; 7 bases agree with TRBD1. The germline gives CDR1 SGHDN, CDR2 FVKESK. V gave up 4 bases and J gave up 5 bases; unmatched junction bases: 10. This CDR3 contains 15 residues. CDR3 DNA sequence: TGTGCCAGCAGCCTTGAGGGGGCCATCCGGGAGACCCAGTACTTC. Its translation: CASSLEGAIRETQYF.

The gene calls are TRBV6-2 or TRBV6-3 and TRBJ2-7; 12 nucleotides line up with TRBD1. V dropped 6 bases and J dropped 8; count of bases not matched to a gene: 8. The germline CDR1 and CDR2 sequences are MNHEY and SVGEGT. The CDR3 is 14 residues long. CDR3 in amino acids: CASSKTGQGAQQYF. The DNA for the CDR3 is TGTGCCAGCAGCAAGACGGGACAGGGGGCCCAGCAGTACTTC.

The chain combines TRBV9 with TRBJ2-3, with D maybe TRBD2 (6 bases). Trimming shortened V by 3 bases and J by 5 bases, and 16 bases separated the two germline ends. The germline V gene encodes CDR1 SGDLS and CDR2 YYNGEE. The length of the CDR3 is 15 residues. The CDR3 nucleotides are TGTGCCAGCAGCGGCGGGGTCTTCGGGGGAGATACGCAGTATTTT. Residues: CASSGGVFGGDTQYF.

V gene TRBV9 combines with J gene TRBJ2-5; a possible D gene is TRBD2 (6 bases). V was trimmed by 0 bases and J by 4 bases, leaving 13 bases between them. From germline, CDR1 is SGDLS and CDR2 YYNGEE. The CDR3 contains 15 residues. The chain's CDR3 is CASSVELARGETQYF. CDR3 nucleotide sequence: TGTGCCAGCAGCGTAGAACTAGCTAGAGGAGAGACCCAGTACTTC.

This clone appeared a single time. CDR3 sequence (DNA): TGTGCCAGCAGTTCCGGGAATTCACCCCTCCACTTT. Protein: CASSSGNSPLHF. V is TRBV6-5 and J is TRBJ1-6; D call uncertain. The CDR3 is 12 residues long. Germline CDR1 MNHEY, CDR2 SVGAGI. Trimming took 4 bases from V and 7 from J, leaving 5 bases between them.

The rearrangement joins TRBV12-5 to TRBJ2-2; TRBD2 matches at 11 bases. The length of the CDR3 is 18 residues. Trimming at V came to 2 bases and at J to 7 bases, leaving 12 bases not matched to a gene. The germline gives CDR1 LGHNT, CDR2 FRNRAP. The CDR3 is CASGLIVVAGGPDGELFF. The CDR3, as DNA: TGTGCTAGTGGTTTGATCGTAGTAGCGGGGGGGCCGGACGGGGAGCTGTTTTTT.

The rearrangement joins TRBV3-1 (or the pseudogene TRBV3-2) to TRBJ2-7, with TRBD1 matching 10 bases. V dropped 4 bases and J dropped 6; count of bases not matched to a gene: 6. The CDR3 is 14 amino acids. Germline-derived CDR1 and CDR2 are LGHDT and YNNKEL (reference sequence). The CDR3 region has the DNA TGTGCCAGCAGCCCGAGGACAGGGGGGACCGAGCAGTACTTC. This encodes CASSPRTGGTEQYF.

Remarks on this clone: A read error may produce the germline difference seen at one junction end. The same CDR3 arises from other DNA sequences in this sample as well. CDR3: CASREDRGLAKNIQYF. The CDR3 bases are TGTGCCAGCAGGGAAGACAGAGGGTTAGCCAAAAACATTCAGTACTTC. The gene calls are TRBV2 and TRBJ2-4; D might be TRBD1 or TRBD2, each matching 5 bases. Germline V CDR1 and CDR2: SNHLY, FYNNEI. The CDR3 covers 16 residues.

This chain joins TRBV2 and TRBJ1-2, with a possible D match to TRBD1 (5 bases). The CDR3 consists of 15 residues. Trimming took 4 bases from V and 3 from J, leaving 15 bases between them. The germline CDR1 and CDR2 sequences are SNHLY and FYNNEI. CDR3 amino acids: CASSADSPRYYGYTF. DNA of the CDR3: TGTGCCAGCAGTGCCGACAGCCCACGGTACTATGGCTACACCTTC.